A selection of T cell receptor beta chains follows, all from one sample in a study of early T cells in non-severe SARS-CoV-2 infection. TCRdb re-analysed the 5' RACE reads in MiXCR, keeping a single row per CDR3 protein. The table lists about 80,000 distinct CDR3 sequences, around an eighth of them singletons. The source material was whole blood. These receptors originate from an adult who was a healthcare worker with PCR-confirmed SARS-CoV-2 infection or an uninfected control (not recorded which). Both conserved end residues are trimmed from each CDR3. The order of the fields is V gene, J gene, clone size, CDR3 protein. Some rows have no size entry. The others give once, few or many, or a class for an expanded clone.

TRBV11-2	TRBJ2-7	many	ASSPGTSGYEQY
TRBV24-1	TRBJ1-2	many	ATSDRVSYGYT
TRBV5-6	TRBJ2-7	many	ASSLPSGGSYEQY
TRBV20-1	TRBJ1-2	many	SASNSRVSGYT
TRBV7-2	TRBJ2-1	many	ASSLAQGGRYNEQF
TRBV7-2	TRBJ2-7	many	ASSFSQLFYEQY
TRBV7-6	TRBJ2-3	many	ASTPGVTDTQY
TRBV6-5	TRBJ2-1	-	ASTDGGAGRDEQF
TRBV30	TRBJ1-5	few	AWSLGSRNQPQH
TRBV20-1	TRBJ2-2	once	SAVRPQGTGELF
TRBV18	TRBJ1-1	-	ASSDNGYRTEAF
TRBV27	TRBJ1-2	-	ASSLSQGPYYGYT
TRBV5-4	TRBJ1-2	-	ASNPGVLYGYT
TRBV11-3	TRBJ2-3	many	ASSSVPQGNTQY
TRBV12-3/TRBV12-4	TRBJ2-5	few	ASSLAGGRRETQY
TRBV20-1	TRBJ1-2	many	SVVRDSYGYT
TRBV5-1	TRBJ2-3	few	ASTPSGGSGEKQY
TRBV12-3/TRBV12-4	TRBJ2-1	many	ASSRVGTGDGKF
TRBV7-8	TRBJ2-7	-	ASSLRGSGSYEQY
TRBV5-4	TRBJ2-2	many	ASSQGQGAGELF
TRBV20-1	TRBJ1-3	many	SVSQGVAGNTIY
TRBV28	TRBJ2-7	-	ASSTPGTAYEQY
TRBV29-1	TRBJ2-1	few	SVETGLQF
TRBV12-3/TRBV12-4	TRBJ2-5	-	ASSFTDREEETQY
TRBV7-9	TRBJ2-2	few	ASSFVGVGWELF
TRBV6-6	TRBJ2-7	-	ASSYREGMTSGRAAAYEQY
TRBV7-9	TRBJ2-1	many	ASSGRGSYNEQF
TRBV30	TRBJ2-1	many	AWSVGTSGRNEQF
TRBV6-1	TRBJ1-6	few	ASRGLQIYNSPLH
TRBV5-1	TRBJ2-2	few	ASSLGDTPYTGELF
TRBV20-1	TRBJ1-1	few	SARDPWGGTEAF
TRBV2	TRBJ2-1	-	ASERDHNEQF
TRBV2	TRBJ1-3	-	ASNRVPVSGNTIY
TRBV6-4	TRBJ2-2	few	ASSLRFTGELF
TRBV12-3/TRBV12-4	TRBJ1-3	many	ASSPWTGGVLSGNTIY
TRBV12-3/TRBV12-4	TRBJ1-1	few	ASRTRENTEAF
TRBV29-1	TRBJ1-1	few	SVLRGTEEVYTEAF
TRBV5-4	TRBJ2-2	-	ASSLEGRSTGELF
TRBV12-3/TRBV12-4	TRBJ1-1	many	ASSLVAGLAEAF
TRBV29-1	TRBJ2-4	-	SVVFAGTIQY
TRBV28	TRBJ2-5	-	ASSQSPGGPAKTQY